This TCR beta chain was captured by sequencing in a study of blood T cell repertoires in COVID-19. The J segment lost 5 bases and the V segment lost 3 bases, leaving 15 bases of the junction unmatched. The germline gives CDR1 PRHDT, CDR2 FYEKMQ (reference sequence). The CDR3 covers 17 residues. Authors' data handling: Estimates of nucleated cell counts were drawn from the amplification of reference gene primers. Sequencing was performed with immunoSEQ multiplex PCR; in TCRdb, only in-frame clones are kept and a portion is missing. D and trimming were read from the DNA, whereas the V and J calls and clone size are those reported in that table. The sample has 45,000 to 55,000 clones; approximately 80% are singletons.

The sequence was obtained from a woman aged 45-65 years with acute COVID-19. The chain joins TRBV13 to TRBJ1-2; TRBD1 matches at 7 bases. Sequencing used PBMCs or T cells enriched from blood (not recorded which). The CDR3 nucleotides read TGTGCCAGCAGCTTCGAAGACAGGGAGAAGTCTGGGTATGGCTACACCTTC. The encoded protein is CASSFEDREKSGYGYTF.